One and the same sample provided the 23 T cell receptor beta chains below, sequenced in a study of blood T cells in healthy people across ages. A second PCR of roughly 6 to 12 cycles used a sample-barcoded 5' primer and a J-beta primer mix. TCRdb recomputed calls from the 5' RACE reads with MiXCR, one row per CDR3 protein. Of nearly 800,000 distinct CDR3 sequences listed, around 25% were seen once; the top ten hold approximately 3.7%. This sample also belongs to another study, concerning T cells of mothers and their children.

Sequencing was performed on blood. Receptor source: a boy between 10 and 17 years old in good health.

This clonotype showed up just a few times. The genes are TRBV7-9 and TRBJ2-7; D unresolved. V lost 3 bases to trimming and J lost 0 bases, with 12 bases between them. This CDR3 has 15 amino acids. CDR1 is SEHNR and CDR2 is FQNEAQ in the germline V gene (reference sequence). The CDR3 reads CASSLADINSYEQYF. In DNA, the CDR3 is TGTGCCAGCAGCTTGGCCGACATTAACTCCTACGAGCAGTACTTC.

The genes are TRBV10-3 and TRBJ2-7; D is perhaps TRBD2 (5 bases). The CDR3 covers 15 residues. V lost 6 bases, J lost 0 bases, and 15 bases lay in between. The germline V gene has CDR1 ENHRY and CDR2 SYGVKD. This CDR3 is CAISSGQGSSYEQYF. The CDR3 DNA is TGTGCCATCAGCTCCGGCCAAGGGAGCTCCTACGAGCAGTACTTC.

The chain uses TRBV15 and TRBJ1-1; D gene ambiguous. In germline, CDR1 is LNHNV, CDR2 YYDKDF (reference sequence). The V end was cut by 0 bases, the J end by 1 base, with 12 bases between. CDR3 length: 16 residues. The CDR3 DNA follows: TGTGCCACCAGCAGAGATCGGGTGGGCGCGAACACTGAAGCTTTCTTT. Translation: CATSRDRVGANTEAFF. Full variable domain (remainder filled in from reference TRBV15 and TRBJ1-1): DAMVIQNPRYQVTQFGKPVTLSCSQTLNHNVMYWYQQKSSQAPKLLFHYYDKDFNNEADTPDNFQSRRPNTSFCFLDIRSPGLGDTAMYLCATSRDRVGANTEAFFGQGTRLTVV.

This clonotype turned up a few times. This sequence joins TRBV6-2 or TRBV6-3 and TRBJ2-7; 7 nucleotides match TRBD2. Germline-derived CDR1 and CDR2 are MNHEY and SVGEGT. V lost 11 bases and J lost 1; bases outside the gene matches: 8. The CDR3 spans 13 residues. DNA of the CDR3: TGTGCCCTCTCCGGGCGGGAGTCCTACGAGCAGTACTTC. Protein product: CALSGRESYEQYF.

V is TRBV7-9 and J is TRBJ2-1, with 9 bases identical to TRBD1. The germline V gene encodes CDR1 SEHNR and CDR2 FQNEAQ (reference sequence). Trimming removed 5 bases from V and 0 bases from J; junction bases left unmatched: 8. This CDR3 has 17 amino acids. CDR3 in DNA: TGTGCCAGCAGCGCTACAGGGGGCTCACTCTCCTACAATGAGCAGTTCTTC. Amino acids: CASSATGGSLSYNEQFF.

The CDR3 coding sequence is TGCAGTGCTACACAGACCCCCCCGGGGCAGCTGTTTTTT. The encoded protein is CSATQTPPGQLFF. J is TRBJ2-2 and V is TRBV20-1; D possibly uses TRBD1 or TRBD2 (5 bases each). Between the trimmed V and J ends, which lost 4 bases and 12 bases, there was a span of 18 bases. The CDR3 spans 13 residues. Germline CDR1 reads DFQATT; CDR2 reads SNEGSKA (reference sequence).

This clonotype showed up just a few times. The chain carries TRBV20-1 and TRBJ2-5; TRBD1 aligns across 7 bases. V dropped 3 bases and J dropped 5; count of bases not matched to a gene: 3. The CDR3 has 12 residues. The germline gives CDR1 DFQATT, CDR2 SNEGSKA (reference sequence). The CDR3 coding sequence is TGCAGTGCTAGCGACAGGGATGAGACCCAGTACTTC. Its protein product is CSASDRDETQYF.

This chain joins TRBV11-2 and TRBJ2-5, with no clear D. Germline CDR1 is SGHAT and CDR2 is FQNNGV. The CDR3 has 14 residues. Trimming pared 4 bases from V and 1 base from J, leaving 10 bases between. In DNA, the CDR3 is TGTGCCAGCAGCTACCCTCTGGGCCAAGAGACCCAGTACTTC. Translating it yields CASSYPLGQETQYF.

There are a few counts of this clonotype. The V and J genes are TRBV12-3 or TRBV12-4 and TRBJ2-7, with a possible D match to TRBD1 (6 bases). V shed 5 bases and J shed 6 bases, with 14 bases lying between them. This CDR3 is 13 amino acids long. The CDR3 region has the DNA TGTGCCAGCAGTGGTAAGACAGGCAGCGAGCAGTACTTC. Encoded protein: CASSGKTGSEQYF.

This clonotype showed up many times. This sequence joins TRBV12-3 or TRBV12-4 and TRBJ2-5; D may correspond to TRBD1 or TRBD2 (5 bases each). The V end was cut by 0 bases, the J end by 4 bases, with 6 bases between. There are 13 residues in the CDR3. In nucleotides, the CDR3 is TGTGCCAGCAGTTTAGCTGGGGGAGAGACCCAGTACTTC. It is translated as CASSLAGGETQYF.

This clonotype has more than one count but fewer than ten. The CDR3 loop is CASSPFDEQYF. CDR3 bases: TGTGCCAGCAGCCCATTCGACGAGCAGTACTTC. The chain employs TRBV6-2 or TRBV6-3 and TRBJ2-7; D gene ambiguous. Trimming removed 6 bases at V and 5 bases at J, with 8 bases between. This CDR3 contains 11 residues. Germline V gene data show CDR1 as MNHEY and CDR2 as SVGEGT.

This clonotype showed up just a few times. The V call is TRBV27, the J call TRBJ2-1, with D unclear. This CDR3 has 15 residues. The germline CDR1 and CDR2 sequences are MNHEY and SMNVEV (reference sequence). The V and J ends lost 4 bases and 4 bases respectively, with 14 bases between them. The CDR3 DNA follows: TGTGCCAGCAGTTCCTATTCCCCCGTTTACAATGAGCAGTTCTTC. Protein sequence: CASSSYSPVYNEQFF.

This clonotype was found a few times. The chain recombines TRBV5-1 with TRBJ2-2; perhaps TRBD1 as D (6 bases). CDR1 and CDR2 from the germline V gene are SGHRS and YFSETQ. The CDR3 length is 14 residues. The V end lost 3 bases, the J end lost 4 bases, and 10 bases lay between the germline ends. The CDR3, as DNA: TGCGCCAGCAGCTCAACAGGGTTCACCGGGGAGCTGTTTTTT. The encoded protein is CASSSTGFTGELFF.

The rearrangement joins TRBV7-9 to TRBJ2-3, with TRBD2 as a possible D gene (6 bases). V lost 2 bases and J 2 bases, leaving 14 bases between the germline ends. Germline CDR1 SEHNR, CDR2 FQNEAQ (reference sequence). The length of the CDR3 is 16 residues. As DNA, the CDR3 is TGTGCCAGCAGCTTACTAGCGCAAGCTCTCACAGATACGCAGTATTTT. It encodes CASSLLAQALTDTQYF.

This clonotype was picked up a small number of times. The rearrangement joins TRBV27 to TRBJ1-6, with no clear D. The CDR3 is made up of 15 amino acids. Trimming pared 2 bases from V and 6 bases from J, leaving 11 bases between. Germline lookup yields CDR1 MNHEY and CDR2 SMNVEV (reference sequence). This CDR3 is CASSLLPELNSPLHF. The CDR3 DNA reads TGTGCCAGCAGTTTACTTCCCGAGCTTAATTCACCCCTCCACTTT.

The rearrangement uses TRBV7-2 and TRBJ2-5, with 8 bases that match TRBD1. The ends lost 4 bases at V and 4 bases at J; junction bases unmatched: 5. This CDR3 is built from 14 residues. The germline V gene has CDR1 SGHTA and CDR2 FQGNSA. CDR3 region: CASSWDRRTETQYF. Written as DNA, the CDR3 is TGTGCCAGCAGCTGGGACAGGAGAACAGAGACCCAGTACTTC.

This chain uses TRBV18 with TRBJ2-5; D is possibly TRBD2 (6 bases). This CDR3 has 13 amino acids. V lost 3 bases and J lost 11, with 16 bases in between. Germline V CDR1 and CDR2: KGHSH, LQKENI. The CDR3 region has the DNA TGTGCCAGCTCACCGGGCGGGGAGAGGGAGCAGTACTTC. Its protein is CASSPGGEREQYF. Supplemented by reference TRBV18 and TRBJ2-5, the full variable domain reads NAGVMQNPRHLVRRRGQEARLRCSPMKGHSHVYWYRQLPEEGLKFMVYLQKENIIDESGMPKERFSAEFPKEGPSILRIQQVVRGDSAAYFCASSPGGEREQYFGPGTRLLVL.

The sample holds a few counts of this clonotype. The chain uses TRBV10-2 and TRBJ1-6; 8 bases match TRBD1. The CDR3 length is 15 residues. Unmatched junction bases numbered 3, after V lost 2 bases and J lost 6 bases. From germline, CDR1 is WSHSY and CDR2 SAAADI. CDR3 region: CASSETTGGNSPLHF. CDR3 sequence (DNA): TGCGCCAGCAGTGAGACAACAGGGGGTAATTCACCCCTCCACTTT.

The chain links TRBV7-9 to TRBJ2-1; D call uncertain. The J call is uncertain, as TRBJ2-7 better fits the DNA end. CDR3 length: 15 amino acids. Germline values: CDR1 SEHNR, CDR2 FQNEAQ (reference sequence). CDR3 amino acids: CASSKFTDGSYEQYF. For the CDR3, the DNA is TGTGCCAGCAGCAAATTTACGGACGGATCCTACGAGCAGTACTTC.

The sample holds a few counts of this clonotype. The chain couples TRBV7-9 to TRBJ2-2; D call uncertain. Per the germline V gene, CDR1 is SEHNR and CDR2 is FQNEAQ (reference sequence). The CDR3 loop spans 14 amino acids. The ends were cut back, 0 bases at V and 4 bases at J, with 6 bases in the middle. CDR3 sequence (DNA): TGTGCCAGCAGCTTAGCAGGGTCCACCGGGGAGCTGTTTTTT. Amino acid sequence: CASSLAGSTGELFF.

This clonotype was picked up a small number of times. V and J are TRBV2 and TRBJ2-1, with 10 nucleotides matching TRBD2. Germline CDR1 and CDR2: SNHLY and FYNNEI. This CDR3 has 21 residues. J gave up 2 bases and V 2 bases, and 18 bases lay outside the gene matches. CDR3 residues: CASSEFLAGVSRESPYNEQFF. CDR3 bases: TGTGCCAGCAGTGAATTTCTAGCGGGGGTCTCCCGCGAAAGCCCCTACAATGAGCAGTTCTTC.

The V and J genes are TRBV10-3 and TRBJ2-5; 7 positions match TRBD2. In germline, CDR1 is ENHRY, CDR2 SYGVKD. The CDR3 consists of 13 residues. Unmatched junction bases numbered 8, after V lost 8 bases and J lost 5 bases. Written as DNA, the CDR3 is TGTGCCATCTCACATGGGAGGGGTGAGACCCAGTACTTC. Its protein is CAISHGRGETQYF.

Written as DNA, the CDR3 is TGTGCCAGCGCCGGGCCGTTGAGCAATCAGCCCCAGCATTTT. Residues: CASAGPLSNQPQHF. The chain recombines TRBV28 with TRBJ1-5; D uncertain. Trimming removed 8 bases from V and 1 base from J, with 12 bases in between. This CDR3 comprises 14 residues. Germline assignment: CDR1 MDHEN and CDR2 SYDVKM. The full variable domain, completed using reference TRBV28 and TRBJ1-5, is DVKVTQSSRYLVKRTGEKVFLECVQDMDHENMFWYRQDPGLGLRLIYFSYDVKMKEKGDIPEGYSVSREKKERFSLILESASTNQTSMYLCASAGPLSNQPQHFGDGTRLSIL.